These 27 T cell receptor beta chains were all obtained from the same sample, sequenced in a study of shared clonotypes between healthy human individuals. Data came from immunoSEQ multiplex PCR; TCRdb stores just in-frame clones and leaves some out. The sample shows 780,000 or so clones, 72% of them seen only once. Sequencing used memory CD4+ T cells sorted from blood. The sample's subset: CD45RA-negative fraction. These receptor sequences come from a woman between 25 and 40 years old in good health.

This chain connects TRBV5-1 to TRBJ2-2, with D possibly being TRBD1 (6 bases). The CDR3 loop spans 14 amino acids. Trimming took 3 bases from V and 4 from J, leaving 10 bases between them. The germline gives CDR1 SGHRS, CDR2 YFSETQ. DNA for the CDR3: TGCGCCAGCAGCTCCGGACAGCCCACCGGGGAGCTGTTTTTT. It is translated as CASSSGQPTGELFF. Full variable domain (missing parts from reference TRBV5-1 and TRBJ2-2): KAGVTQTPRYLIKTRGQQVTLSCSPISGHRSVSWYQQTPGQGLQFLFEYFSETQRNKGNFPGRFSGRQFSNSRSEMNVSTLELGDSALYLCASSSGQPTGELFFGEGSRLTVL.

Remarks on this clone: A read error may produce the germline difference seen at one junction end. This rearrangement joins TRBV5-3 to TRBJ2-5; D is uncertain. TRBV5-3 is an ORF; its function is uncertain. CDR3 size: 13 residues. CDR3 sequence reads: CASSLMGWETQYF. The CDR3 DNA reads TGTGCCAGCAGCTTAATGGGTTGGGAGACCCAGTACTTC.

This clone was counted many times. The chain carries TRBV7-9 and TRBJ2-7, with 12 bases lining up with TRBD1. Germline V gives CDR1 SEHNR, CDR2 FQNEAQ (reference sequence). V was pared by 5 bases and J by 5 bases, with 7 bases of the junction left unmatched. The CDR3 extends over 15 amino acids. In DNA form, the CDR3 reads TGTGCCAGCAGCGCGCAGGGACAGGGGGCCGACGAGCAGTACTTC. Translation: CASSAQGQGADEQYF.

This clone has only a few counts. The chain uses TRBV10-2 and TRBJ1-5, with D unresolved. V shed 0 bases and J shed 7 bases, with 10 bases lying between them. Germline V gives CDR1 WSHSY, CDR2 SAAADI. This CDR3 region has 14 residues. CDR3 sequence (DNA): TGCGCCAGCAGTGAGTCCCCCGGCTGGCAGCCCCAGCATTTT. Its translation is CASSESPGWQPQHF.

This clone was seen a few times. The chain couples TRBV29-1 to TRBJ2-1, with D tentatively TRBD2 (6 bases). CDR1 and CDR2 (germline): SQVTM, ANQGSEA. The V end was cut by 6 bases, the J end by 9 bases, with 18 bases between. The CDR3 has 13 amino acids. CDR3 nucleotides: TGCAGCGTGCCCCGGGTCGCCGGGAGTGAGCAGTTCTTC. Its translation: CSVPRVAGSEQFF.

This chain joins TRBV28 and TRBJ1-5; D unresolved. V was trimmed by 7 bases and J by 4 bases, leaving 11 bases between them. This CDR3 has 13 residues. Germline V gives CDR1 MDHEN, CDR2 SYDVKM. This CDR3 is CASTWGGNQPQHF. The CDR3 coding sequence is TGTGCCAGCACTTGGGGAGGGAATCAGCCCCAGCATTTT.

The CDR3 DNA sequence: TGTGCCAGCGCGAGGTGGGCGGGTGACACTGAAGCTTTCTTT. This gives the protein CASARWAGDTEAFF. The J gene is TRBJ1-1, the V gene TRBV7-9; no definite D call. Germline lookup yields CDR1 SEHNR and CDR2 FQNEAQ (reference sequence). V was clipped by 8 bases and J by 3 bases, with 16 bases between them. CDR3 size: 14 residues.

This clone was seen a handful of times. Different DNA sequences within this sample yield the same CDR3. V and J are TRBV7-9 and TRBJ2-3, with D possibly TRBD2 on 5 matching bases. Germline lookup yields CDR1 SEHNR and CDR2 FQNEAQ (reference sequence). The ends were cut back, 4 bases at V and 3 bases at J, with 11 bases in the middle. This CDR3 is built from 14 residues. As DNA, the CDR3 is TGTGCCAGCAGCTACTGGACTGGGACAGATACGCAGTATTTT. Its protein product is CASSYWTGTDTQYF.

The gene calls are TRBV7-8 and TRBJ2-3; D unresolved. Germline CDR1 and CDR2: SGHVS and FQNEAQ. Trimming removed 6 bases from V and 5 bases from J, with 6 bases in between. The CDR3 sequence is 11 residues long. The CDR3 loop reads CASSPKDTQYF. The CDR3 nucleotides are TGTGCCAGCAGTCCTAAAGATACGCAGTATTTT.

This chain joins TRBV28 and TRBJ2-5; D might be TRBD2 (6 bases). V was pared by 5 bases and J by 5 bases, with 15 bases between. The germline CDR1 and CDR2 sequences are MDHEN and SYDVKM. This CDR3 is built from 14 residues. The CDR3 reads CASSPGGAGETQYF. The CDR3 DNA reads as TGTGCCAGCAGTCCCGGAGGGGCCGGGGAGACCCAGTACTTC.

V is TRBV18 and J is TRBJ1-5; TRBD1 aligns across 7 bases. Germline V CDR1 and CDR2: KGHSH, LQKENI. The CDR3 sequence is 15 residues long. V shed 1 base and J 5 bases; nucleotides not matched to a gene: 5. CDR3 amino acids: CASSPRPDRDQPQHF. The CDR3 DNA reads TGTGCCAGCTCACCACGGCCCGACAGGGATCAGCCCCAGCATTTT.

This clone has just a few counts. This chain joins TRBV2 and TRBJ2-7; the match to TRBD1 covers 9 bases. This CDR3 has 16 amino acids. Unmatched junction bases numbered 10, after V lost 6 bases and J lost 1 base. Germline-derived CDR1 and CDR2 are SNHLY and FYNNEI. The CDR3 DNA reads TGTGCCAGCAGACATTTGGAGGACAGGGGATCCTACGAGCAGTACTTC. This encodes CASRHLEDRGSYEQYF. Together with reference TRBV2 and TRBJ2-7, the CDR3 gives the full variable domain: EPEVTQTPSHQVTQMGQEVILRCVPISNHLYFYWYRQILGQKVEFLVSFYNNEISEKSEIFDDQFSVERPDGSNFTLKIRSTKLEDSAMYFCASRHLEDRGSYEQYFGPGTRLTVT.

The chain combines TRBV5-6 with TRBJ2-3; a possible D gene is TRBD2 (5 bases). CDR1 and CDR2 (germline): SGHDT, YYEEEE. This CDR3 is 19 amino acids long. V lost 3 bases and J lost 2, with 25 bases in between. The CDR3 coding sequence is TGTGCCAGCAGCTCGCGAGGTCGCGGGCGCCCTCTGATCACAGATACGCAGTATTTT. It specifies CASSSRGRGRPLITDTQYF.

The chain links TRBV6-1 to TRBJ2-6; D perhaps matches TRBD1 (5 bases). Germline CDR1 MNHNS, CDR2 SASEGT. This CDR3 has 17 amino acids. V gave up 3 bases and J gave up 0 bases, with 12 bases separating them. The CDR3 region is CASSDQLRGSGANVLTF. CDR3 coding DNA: TGTGCCAGCAGTGACCAATTAAGGGGCTCTGGGGCCAACGTCCTGACTTTC.

The chain has TRBV19 and TRBJ1-1; TRBD1 is a possible D gene (5 bases). V lost 7 bases and J 1 base, leaving 10 bases between the germline ends. CDR3 length: 13 residues. In germline, CDR1 is LNHDA, CDR2 SQIVND (reference sequence). CDR3 amino acids: CASTLGQNTEAFF. CDR3 bases: TGTGCCAGTACCCTCGGACAGAACACTGAAGCTTTCTTT. Supplemented by reference TRBV19 and TRBJ1-1, the full variable domain reads DGGITQSPKYLFRKEGQNVTLSCEQNLNHDAMYWYRQDPGQGLRLIYYSQIVNDFQKGDIAEGYSVSREKKESFPLTVTSAQKNPTAFYLCASTLGQNTEAFFGQGTRLTVV.

The V and J genes are TRBV29-1 and TRBJ2-7; 11 nucleotides agree with TRBD2. Germline CDR1 reads SQVTM; CDR2 reads ANQGSEA. The CDR3 consists of 12 residues. The trim removed 7 bases at V and 3 bases at J, leaving 2 bases unmatched. The CDR3 DNA is TGCAGCGGGGGGACTAGCGGCTACGAGCAGTACTTC. Its protein is CSGGTSGYEQYF.

In its sample, this clone was seen a few times. This sequence joins TRBV7-6 and TRBJ2-3, with a weak D call TRBD2 (5 bases). The germline CDR1 and CDR2 sequences are SGHVS and FNYEAQ. The ends were cut back, 5 bases at V and 5 bases at J, with 20 bases in the middle. This CDR3 has 16 amino acids. CDR3: CASSPKRAPVGDTQYF. The CDR3, as DNA: TGTGCCAGCAGCCCCAAGAGGGCCCCTGTTGGAGATACGCAGTATTTT.

This clone was seen only a few times. CDR3: CASSYLASEGHGYTF. Here the CDR3 DNA reads TGTGCCAGCAGTTACCTCGCGTCCGAGGGCCACGGCTACACCTTC. The chain combines TRBV6-6 with TRBJ1-2; the D is unclear. V gave up 2 bases and J gave up 8 bases, with 18 bases separating them. The CDR3 covers 15 residues. Germline V lookup: CDR1 MNHNY, CDR2 SVGAGI (reference sequence).

The chain links TRBV10-3 to TRBJ1-2, with TRBD1 matching 8 bases. The germline gives CDR1 ENHRY, CDR2 SYGVKD. The CDR3 loop spans 15 amino acids. V lost 2 bases and J lost 2; bases outside the gene matches: 4. CDR3 sequence: CAISEADRENYGYTF. The DNA of the CDR3 is TGTGCCATCAGTGAGGCGGACAGGGAGAACTATGGCTACACCTTC.

The rearrangement joins TRBV27 to TRBJ2-1, with D possibly matching TRBD2 (6 bases). Germline CDR1 and CDR2: MNHEY and SMNVEV (reference sequence). The V end lost 6 bases, the J end lost 4 bases, and 37 bases lay between the germline ends. This CDR3 has 22 residues. CDR3 DNA: TGTGCCAGCAGATCACGGGGGATAGTCTCCCATGTGGGGCGGGAAAGGTACAATGAGCAGTTCTTC. Translating gives CASRSRGIVSHVGRERYNEQFF.

The chain joins TRBV30 to TRBJ2-2, with unresolved D. CDR1 is GTSNPN and CDR2 is SVGIG in the germline V gene (reference sequence). The length of the CDR3 is 14 residues. V was clipped by 0 bases and J by 8 bases, with 13 bases between them. CDR3 nucleotides: TGTGCCTGGAGTGTAGGCTCCATAAAAGGGGAGCTGTTTTTT. Its protein is CAWSVGSIKGELFF.

The gene calls are TRBV19 and TRBJ1-2; unclear D gene. The CDR3 covers 12 residues. The ends were cut back, 5 bases at V and 8 bases at J, with 12 bases in the middle. Germline V gene data show CDR1 as LNHDA and CDR2 as SQIVND (reference sequence). The CDR3 sequence: CASSQLQDGYTF. The CDR3 region has the DNA TGTGCCAGTAGTCAGCTGCAGGACGGCTACACCTTC.

The rearrangement links TRBV5-4 to TRBJ2-1, with D uncertain. V shed 0 bases and J shed 8 bases, with 15 bases lying between them. Germline CDR1 SGHNT, CDR2 YYREEE (reference sequence). The CDR3 is 15 amino acids. The CDR3 sequence: CASSLEIFGVHEQFF. The DNA for the CDR3 is TGTGCCAGCAGCTTGGAGATTTTTGGGGTGCATGAGCAGTTCTTC.

The chain combines TRBV28 with TRBJ1-2, with unresolved D. The CDR3 is 12 residues long. Germline V gene lookup returns CDR1 MDHEN and CDR2 SYDVKM. The ends were cut back, 3 bases at V and 8 bases at J, with 10 bases in the middle. The CDR3: CASSLRGSGYTF. The CDR3 DNA follows: TGTGCCAGCAGTTTGCGAGGGTCGGGCTACACCTTC.

The rearrangement uses TRBV18 and TRBJ2-7, with 7 bases aligning to TRBD2. Germline CDR1 is KGHSH and CDR2 is LQKENI. The J segment lost 2 bases and the V segment lost 3 bases, leaving 10 bases of the junction unmatched. This CDR3 has 16 amino acids. The CDR3 reads CASSPRSVTSPYEQYF. In DNA, the CDR3 is TGTGCCAGCTCACCGAGGTCTGTGACTAGCCCCTACGAGCAGTACTTC.

This chain joins TRBV28 and TRBJ2-1; 7 bases are a match to TRBD1. J lost 12 bases, V lost 6 bases, and 8 bases had no gene match. The CDR3 runs 12 residues. Germline loops: CDR1 MDHEN, CDR2 SYDVKM. The CDR3 bases are TGTGCCAGCAGAGGACAGGTTTTTGGGCAGTTCTTC. This codes for CASRGQVFGQFF.

The chain combines TRBV7-3 with TRBJ2-5, with TRBD2 matching 12 bases. V trimming: 3 bases; J trimming: 4 bases; junction bases outside the gene matches: 3. Germline V CDR1 and CDR2: SGHTA, FQGTGA. The CDR3 has 15 residues. CDR3 in amino acids: CASSLGTSGPETQYF. For the CDR3, the DNA is TGTGCCAGCAGCTTGGGGACTAGCGGGCCAGAGACCCAGTACTTC.